This is a list of T cell receptor beta chains from one sample in a study of T cell responses to AZD1222 COVID-19 vaccine. Clones were sequenced by immunoSEQ multiplex PCR, and TCRdb holds only the in-frame ones, with some missing. The sample records over 150,000 clones, about 86% being singletons. This specimen consisted of peripheral blood, obtained on day 0 of MenACWY control vaccination. These receptors all stem from an adult in good health. Each CDR3 is given without its conserved first and last residue.

>13|TRBJ2-5|TRBV9
ASSVGIERWETQY
>11|TRBJ2-1|TRBV13
ASSLDTNNEQF
>12|TRBJ1-1|TRBV28
ASRLRGTNTEAF
>12|TRBJ1-2|TRBV18
ASSPLDRGDGYT
>15|TRBJ1-1|TRBV5-1
ASSLGGAGEMNTEAF
>11|TRBJ1-2|TRBV6-4
ASSDGNWNGYT
>13|TRBJ2-1|TRBV4-2
ASSQDFESYNEQF
>11|TRBJ2-5|TRBV7-7
ASSLKSKETQY
>14|TRBJ2-2|TRBV27
ASRMTGTSRTGELF
>14|TRBJ2-1|TRBV28
ASSSSAGGASNEQF
>11|TRBJ2-1|TRBV10-3
AISVEGNNEQF
>11|TRBJ1-1|TRBV5-1
ASSLEGRAEAF
>12|TRBJ2-5|TRBV18
ASSPVYSRETQY
>12|TRBJ2-1|TRBV5-4
ASKPGLADNEQF
>11|TRBJ1-3|TRBV19
ASSIEPGYTIY
>10|TRBJ2-1|TRBV25-1
ASWDTYNEQF
>12|TRBJ2-2|TRBV11-2
ASSLVPSSGELF